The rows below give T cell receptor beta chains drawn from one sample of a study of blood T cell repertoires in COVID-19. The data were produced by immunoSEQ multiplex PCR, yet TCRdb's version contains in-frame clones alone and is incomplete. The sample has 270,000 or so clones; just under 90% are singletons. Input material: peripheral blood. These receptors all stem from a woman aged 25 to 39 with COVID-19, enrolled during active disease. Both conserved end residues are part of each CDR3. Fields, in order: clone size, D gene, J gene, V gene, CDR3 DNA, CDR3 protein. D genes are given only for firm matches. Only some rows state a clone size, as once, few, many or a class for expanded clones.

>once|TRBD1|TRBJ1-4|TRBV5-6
TGTGCCAGCAGCCCTAGGGGGCTCACCCTTAATGAAAAACTGTTTTTT
CASSPRGLTLNEKLFF
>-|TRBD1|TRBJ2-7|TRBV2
TGTGCCAGCAGTGAAGCGAGGGGGTCTCCTCGGCAGGGGGCCGGCTACGAGCAGTACTTC
CASSEARGSPRQGAGYEQYF
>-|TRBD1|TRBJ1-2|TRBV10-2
TGCGCCAGCAGTTGGGACAGGGGAAGGGGCTACACCTTC
CASSWDRGRGYTF
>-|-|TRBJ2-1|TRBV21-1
TGTGCCAGCAGCAAAGAACGGATCAGGACTCTTAATGAGCAGTTCTTC
CASSKERIRTLNEQFF
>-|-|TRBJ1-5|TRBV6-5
TGTGCCAGCAGTAGCCTTGGGGGGGGGAATCAGCCCCAGCATTTT
CASSSLGGGNQPQHF
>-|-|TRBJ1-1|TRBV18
TGTGCCAGCTCACCCCCAAGTGGAGGGTTAGAGAACACTGAAGCTTTCTTT
CASSPPSGGLENTEAFF
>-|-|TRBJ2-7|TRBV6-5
TGTGCCAGCAGTTTGGGGGCGACCTACGAGCAGTACTTC
CASSLGATYEQYF
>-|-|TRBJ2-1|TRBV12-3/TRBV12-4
TGTGCCAGCAGACATATAGCGCCTGAGCAGTTCTTC
CASRHIAPEQFF
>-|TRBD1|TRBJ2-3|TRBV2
TGTGCCAGCAATTGGGACAGGGTGGCAGATACGCAGTATTTT
CASNWDRVADTQYF
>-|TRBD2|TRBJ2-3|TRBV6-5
TGTGCCAGCAGTCCTAGCGGCCTTAGCACAGATACGCAGTATTTT
CASSPSGLSTDTQYF
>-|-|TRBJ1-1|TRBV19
TGTGCCAGTAGTATAGTGTCAGGGATGAACACTGAAGCTTTCTTT
CASSIVSGMNTEAFF
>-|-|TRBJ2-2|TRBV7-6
TGTGCCAGCAGCAAGGGTCTGCGGGGTCGGAACACCGGGGAGCTGTTTTTT
CASSKGLRGRNTGELFF
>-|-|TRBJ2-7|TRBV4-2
TGTGCCAGCAGCCAAACGACAGGTAGCTCCTACGAGCAGTACTTC
CASSQTTGSSYEQYF
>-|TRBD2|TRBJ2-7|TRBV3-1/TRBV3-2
TGTGCCAGCAGCCAGGCCAGCGGGGGAGCTCTCTACGAGCAGTACTTC
CASSQASGGALYEQYF
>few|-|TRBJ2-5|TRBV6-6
TGTGCCAGCAGTTACGGACTTGGGGGGTACCAAGAGACCCAGTACTTC
CASSYGLGGYQETQYF
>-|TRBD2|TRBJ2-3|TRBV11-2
TGTGCCAGCAACCTAGCGGGGGGGCAGACAGATACGCAGTATTTT
CASNLAGGQTDTQYF
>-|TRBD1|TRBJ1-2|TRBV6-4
TGTGCCAGCAGTGCAGACAGGGGCAGAGGCTATGGCTACACCTTC
CASSADRGRGYGYTF
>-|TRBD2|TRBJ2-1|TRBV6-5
TGTGCCAGCAGTTACTCGATCGCGGGGGGCTACAATGAGCAGTTCTTC
CASSYSIAGGYNEQFF
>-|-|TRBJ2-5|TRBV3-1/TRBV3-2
TGTGCCAGCAGCCCATTCAGCGCTCGGGGGACCCAGTACTTC
CASSPFSARGTQYF
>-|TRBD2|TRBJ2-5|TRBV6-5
TGTGCCAGCAGTTTAGCGGGGTGGGGAGAGACCCAGTACTTC
CASSLAGWGETQYF
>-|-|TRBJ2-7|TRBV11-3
TGTGCCAGCAGCTTAGAGGAGGGATACGAGCAGTACTTC
CASSLEEGYEQYF
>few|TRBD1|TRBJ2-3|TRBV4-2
TGTGCCAGCAGCCCCGGGACAGGGACCACAGATACGCAGTATTTT
CASSPGTGTTDTQYF
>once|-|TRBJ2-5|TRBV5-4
TGTGCCAGCAGCTTGGTAGGCGGGGAGACCCAGTACTTC
CASSLVGGETQYF
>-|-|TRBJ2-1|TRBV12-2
TGTGCAAGTCGCTTACCCTTCGGGGACAATGAGCAGTTCTTC
CASRLPFGDNEQFF
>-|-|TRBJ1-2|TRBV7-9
TGTGCCAGCAGCCCACCAGGGGACTATGGCTACACCTTC
CASSPPGDYGYTF
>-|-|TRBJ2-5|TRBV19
TGTGCCAGTAGTCACAGTAGGGAGACCCAGTACTTC
CASSHSRETQYF
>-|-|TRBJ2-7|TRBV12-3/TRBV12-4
TGTGCCAGCGGCCCACGAACTTCGAGGGAGCAGTACTTC
CASGPRTSREQYF
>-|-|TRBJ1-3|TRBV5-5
TGTGCCAGCAGCTTGGACCCGGCTGGAAACACCATATATTTT
CASSLDPAGNTIYF
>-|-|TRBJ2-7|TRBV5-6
TGTGCCAGCAGCTTGGTTTCCACCATTCAGGAGCAGTACTTC
CASSLVSTIQEQYF
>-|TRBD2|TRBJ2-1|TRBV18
TGTGCCAGCTCGCCCACACTAGCGAATGAGCAGTTCTTC
CASSPTLANEQFF
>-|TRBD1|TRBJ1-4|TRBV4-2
TGTGCCAGCAGCCAAGATAGGGACAGCCGAAATGAAAAACTGTTTTTT
CASSQDRDSRNEKLFF
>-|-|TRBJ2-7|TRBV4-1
TGCGCCAGCAGCCACGACAGTGGTCCATATTACGAGCAGTACTTC
CASSHDSGPYYEQYF
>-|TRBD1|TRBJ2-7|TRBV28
TGTGCCAGCAGTTTACCCTCCGGGACAGGGACCTACGAGCAGTACTTC
CASSLPSGTGTYEQYF
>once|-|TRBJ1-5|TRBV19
TGTGCCAGTAGTCAATATCCAGGGGTCGGGCAGCCCCAGCATTTT
CASSQYPGVGQPQHF